This T cell receptor (beta chain) was sequenced in a study of cytomegalovirus exposure and HLA in healthy donors. The CDR3 has 17 amino acids. Per germline, CDR1 SNHLY and CDR2 FYNNEI. The trim removed 6 bases at V and 1 base at J, leaving 14 bases unmatched. About this clone itself: The antigen remains undetermined.

Study-wide points: Sequencing depth across donors, presence/absence analyses assumed, was roughly uniform.

Both 60 Vbeta primers and 13 Jbeta primers went into the PCR. Sequencing used immunoSEQ multiplex PCR; TCRdb keeps in-frame clones, though not all of them. The sample has more than 100,000 clones, more than 60% seen once. The specimen sequenced was PBMCs. V is TRBV2 and J is TRBJ1-1; 7 bases agree with TRBD1. The receptor was derived from a woman between 40 and 55 years old in good health and CMV-seronegative. As DNA, the CDR3 is TGTGCCAGCAGCGATACACGTCACAGGGGATCGAACACTGAAGCTTTCTTT. Protein: CASSDTRHRGSNTEAFF.